This TCR beta chain is drawn from a study of human T cells and chemical hapten exposure. Time point: patch test 1, 2 weeks after DPC sensitization. Treatment defined: therapeutic diphenylcyclopropenone sensitization with weekly scalp DPC. Donors, patients with alopecia ranging from 18 to 70 years old and judged suitable for DPC, provided samples. Broader study findings: Relative to controls, expanded TCRs formed significantly more large CDR3 similarity clusters.

This clonotype was observed many times. The antigen remains undetermined. CDR3 size: 15 residues. V shed 5 bases and J shed 2 bases, with 16 bases lying between them. Germline V gives CDR1 SGHAT, CDR2 FQNNGV. From the RACE reads, TCRdb called clonotypes with MiXCR, one entry per CDR3 protein. The sample yields 150,000 to 200,000 distinct CDR3 sequences, 13% to 15% seen once. The sequence derives from a woman in her 30s with alopecia areata. Some clones in this sample may be carry-over from other donors' samples. The chain joins TRBV11-2 to TRBJ2-7; D may be TRBD2 (5 bases). Sequenced material: whole blood, taken in connection with sensitization to the hapten diphenylcyclopropenone (DPC). The CDR3 DNA reads TGTGCCAGCAGCCCCGGTTTGGGAGCTACCTACGAGCAGTACTTC. Protein product: CASSPGLGATYEQYF.